The 25 T cell receptor beta chains reported below all come from one sample, sequenced in a study of glioma-infiltrating T cells after dendritic cell vaccination. TCRdb's copy holds only in-frame clones and misses some; the assay was immunoSEQ multiplex PCR. The sample records some 91,000 clones, roughly four fifths being singletons. Specified time point: after dendritic cell vaccination, including at tumor progression/relapse. This specimen was blood, taken after dendritic cell vaccination. Every receptor here comes from a human donor with glioblastoma.

This clone was counted many times. The chain is built from TRBV5-6 and TRBJ2-1; perhaps TRBD2 as D (5 bases). Germline V gene lookup returns CDR1 SGHDT and CDR2 YYEEEE. The CDR3 consists of 14 residues. The V gene lost 1 base and the J gene lost 3 bases, with 8 bases spanning the gap. The CDR3 reads CASSLTSFYNEQFF. DNA for the CDR3: TGTGCCAGCAGCTTGACTAGTTTCTACAATGAGCAGTTCTTC. Supplemented by reference TRBV5-6 and TRBJ2-1, the full variable domain reads DAGVTQSPTHLIKTRGQQVTLRCSPKSGHDTVSWYQQALGQGPQFIFQYYEEEERQRGNFPDRFSGHQFPNYSSELNVNALLLGDSALYLCASSLTSFYNEQFFGPGTRLTVL.

V and J are TRBV7-7 and TRBJ1-4; 7 bases map to TRBD1. This CDR3 is built from 16 residues. CDR1 and CDR2 (germline): SSHAT, FNYEAQ (reference sequence). V shed 1 base, J shed 5 bases, and the junction held 7 bases outside the gene matches. The CDR3 DNA follows: TGTGCCAGCAGCTTAGTGAGGGACAGCCAGAATGAAAAACTGTTTTTT. This gives the protein CASSLVRDSQNEKLFF.

The rearrangement uses TRBV11-3 and TRBJ2-3; D remains ambiguous. The germline V and J ends were trimmed by 6 bases and 0 bases, with 10 bases remaining between them. Germline-derived CDR1 and CDR2 are SGHNT and YENEEA. This CDR3 is built from 14 residues. Here the CDR3 reads CASSVTASTDTQYF. The CDR3 nucleotides read TGTGCCAGCAGTGTAACAGCAAGCACAGATACGCAGTATTTT.

The chain couples TRBV18 to TRBJ1-1; D is unresolved. Germline V lookup: CDR1 KGHSH, CDR2 LQKENI. The CDR3 covers 15 residues. V was cut by 3 bases and J by 4 bases, with 15 bases left in between. CDR3 DNA: TGTGCCAGCTCACCCCCAGGACGGGAGGTCACTGAAGCTTTCTTT. Translated: CASSPPGREVTEAFF. Full variable domain (missing parts from reference TRBV18 and TRBJ1-1): NAGVMQNPRHLVRRRGQEARLRCSPMKGHSHVYWYRQLPEEGLKFMVYLQKENIIDESGMPKERFSAEFPKEGPSILRIQQVVRGDSAAYFCASSPPGREVTEAFFGQGTRLTVV.

The genes are TRBV19 and TRBJ1-4; D not resolved. This CDR3 has 14 residues. V lost 6 bases to trimming and J lost 0 bases, with 8 bases between them. Germline assignment: CDR1 LNHDA and CDR2 SQIVND (reference sequence). CDR3 DNA sequence: TGTGCCAGTAGGACACCGACAACTAATGAAAAACTGTTTTTT. This translates into CASRTPTTNEKLFF.

This clone has a handful of counts. The chain carries TRBV5-6 and TRBJ2-7; 9 nucleotides line up with TRBD1. CDR1 and CDR2 from the germline V gene are SGHDT and YYEEEE. CDR3 length: 13 amino acids. V trimming: 3 bases; J trimming: 5 bases; junction bases outside the gene matches: 3. This CDR3 reads CASSWDRVDEQYF. The CDR3 DNA follows: TGTGCCAGCAGCTGGGACAGGGTGGACGAGCAGTACTTC. Full variable domain (missing parts from reference TRBV5-6 and TRBJ2-7): DAGVTQSPTHLIKTRGQQVTLRCSPKSGHDTVSWYQQALGQGPQFIFQYYEEEERQRGNFPDRFSGHQFPNYSSELNVNALLLGDSALYLCASSWDRVDEQYFGPGTRLTVT.

This clone appeared many times. Additional DNA sequences in this sample encode the identical CDR3. The chain couples TRBV14 to TRBJ2-3; D uncertain. V was clipped by 4 bases and J by 1 base, with 9 bases between them. CDR1 and CDR2 from the germline V gene are SGHDN and FVKESK. The CDR3 sequence is 14 residues long. CDR3 loop: CASSPYRGTDTQYF. The CDR3 DNA reads as TGTGCCAGCAGCCCTTACAGAGGCACAGATACGCAGTATTTT.

This rearrangement joins TRBV7-9 to TRBJ1-5; 7 nucleotides agree with TRBD1. The V gene's germline CDR1 is SEHNR and CDR2 FQNEAQ (reference sequence). After removal of 5 bases from V and 0 bases from J, the junction contained 4 bases not matched to a gene. The CDR3 spans 15 residues. The DNA of the CDR3 is TGTGCCAGCAGCGTCGGGACAGTTAGCAATCAGCCCCAGCATTTT. It codes for CASSVGTVSNQPQHF.

The chain has TRBV11-3 and TRBJ2-3; perhaps TRBD2 as D (5 bases). CDR3 length equals 14 residues. V shed 4 bases and J shed 2 bases, with 10 bases lying between them. Per germline, CDR1 SGHNT and CDR2 YENEEA. The CDR3 nucleotides are TGTGCCAGCAGCTCCCTAGCATCCACAGATACGCAGTATTTT. Translation: CASSSLASTDTQYF.

The rearrangement links TRBV5-1 to TRBJ1-1; possibly TRBD1 for D (5 bases). The CDR3 consists of 12 residues. The V gene lost 4 bases and the J gene lost 10 bases, with 14 bases spanning the gap. Germline V CDR1 and CDR2: SGHRS, YFSETQ. The CDR3 sequence is CASSNLRAAAFF. The DNA of the CDR3 is TGCGCCAGCAGCAACCTCAGGGCGGCAGCTTTCTTT.

The rearrangement joins TRBV5-1 to TRBJ2-2; D may be TRBD2 (6 bases). The CDR3 runs 16 residues. The germline V and J ends were trimmed by 3 bases and 1 base, with 13 bases remaining between them. CDR1 is SGHRS, CDR2 YFSETQ, per germline. The CDR3 DNA is TGCGCCAGCAGCTCCACCGGGACTGGGAACACCGGGGAGCTGTTTTTT. It translates to CASSSTGTGNTGELFF.

This clone was seen a handful of times. This sequence joins TRBV5-1 and TRBJ2-2; 16 bases fit TRBD2. Trimming took 4 bases from V and 3 from J; bases not matched to a gene: 6. The V gene's germline CDR1 is SGHRS and CDR2 YFSETQ. CDR3 length: 18 residues. CDR3 sequence (DNA): TGCGCCAGCAGCCCGGGACTAGCGGGAGGGCCGTACACCGGGGAGCTGTTTTTT. This gives the protein CASSPGLAGGPYTGELFF.

The count of this clone is one. The V gene is TRBV29-1, the J gene TRBJ2-2; no firm D call. CDR1 is SQVTM and CDR2 is ANQGSEA in the germline V gene. The germline V and J ends were trimmed by 5 bases and 13 bases, with 11 bases remaining between them. The CDR3 has 10 amino acids. CDR3 nucleotides: TGCAGCGTTTATGCAACCGGGCTGTTTTTT. Its translation: CSVYATGLFF.

The gene calls are TRBV19 and TRBJ1-1; D is uncertain. CDR3 length equals 13 residues. V was clipped by 4 bases and J by 1 base, with 7 bases between them. CDR1 and CDR2 (germline): LNHDA, SQIVND (reference sequence). As DNA, the CDR3 is TGTGCCAGTAGTACTAGAACGAACACTGAAGCTTTCTTT. This gives the protein CASSTRTNTEAFF.

The genes are TRBV19 and TRBJ1-4, with 8 bases matching TRBD1. Unmatched junction bases numbered 7, after V lost 3 bases and J lost 1 base. The CDR3 has 17 residues. CDR1 is LNHDA, CDR2 SQIVND, per germline (reference sequence). For the CDR3, the DNA is TGTGCCAGTAGTATGTCGTCAGGGGGCGGAACTAATGAAAAACTGTTTTTT. Translation gives CASSMSSGGGTNEKLFF.

This clone showed up just once. The chain links TRBV15 to TRBJ2-1; D remains unclear. Germline CDR1 reads LNHNV; CDR2 reads YYDKDF (reference sequence). This CDR3 comprises 13 residues. The V and J ends lost 8 bases and 0 bases respectively, with 8 bases between them. The CDR3 here is CATSAGSYNEQFF. The CDR3 coding sequence is TGTGCCACCTCGGCAGGCTCCTACAATGAGCAGTTCTTC.

This clone was counted a few times. The V and J genes are TRBV2 and TRBJ1-4; 8 positions agree with TRBD1. CDR1 SNHLY and CDR2 FYNNEI come from the germline V gene. J gave up 8 bases and V 4 bases, and 6 bases lay outside the gene matches. The CDR3 is 14 residues long. CDR3 amino acids: CASSGQGLLEKLFF. The CDR3 DNA sequence: TGTGCCAGCAGTGGACAGGGGTTATTGGAAAAACTGTTTTTT.

The gene calls are TRBV27 and TRBJ1-1, with no clear D. The CDR3 spans 13 residues. The germline V gene encodes CDR1 MNHEY and CDR2 SMNVEV (reference sequence). V gave up 3 bases and J gave up 6 bases, with 11 bases separating them. CDR3 nucleotides: TGTGCCAGCAGTTTGGCAGGCGTTTCTGAAGCTTTCTTT. Protein: CASSLAGVSEAFF.

A single count supports this clone. CDR3 sequence (DNA): TGTGCTAGTGGTCGCGGGGGGGGGATAACGGAGACCCAGTACTTC. It yields the protein CASGRGGGITETQYF. The rearrangement uses TRBV12-5 and TRBJ2-5; 9 nucleotides agree with TRBD2. V was pared by 5 bases and J by 5 bases, with 9 bases of the junction left unmatched. The germline CDR1 and CDR2 sequences are LGHNT and FRNRAP. The CDR3 sequence is 15 residues long.

This clone was seen a single time. The chain links TRBV2 to TRBJ1-5, with TRBD1 identical over 8 bases. From germline, CDR1 is SNHLY and CDR2 FYNNEI. Trimming cost V 10 bases and J 2 bases; bases outside gene matches: 7. The CDR3 contains 14 residues. The chain's CDR3 is CATVDRAGNQPQHF. DNA for the CDR3: TGTGCCACCGTGGACAGGGCGGGCAATCAGCCCCAGCATTTT.

This clone is a singleton in its sample. The chain has TRBV5-1 and TRBJ1-5; D possibly corresponds to TRBD1 (6 bases). This CDR3 comprises 15 residues. V was shortened by 0 bases and J by 2 bases, with 9 bases between the two germline ends. Germline values: CDR1 SGHRS, CDR2 YFSETQ. CDR3 sequence (DNA): TGCGCCAGCAGCTTGGGACAGGACGGCAATCAGCCCCAGCATTTT. Translation gives CASSLGQDGNQPQHF.

V is TRBV11-3 and J is TRBJ2-2, with 7 bases lining up with TRBD1. V lost 5 bases to trimming and J lost 4 bases; unmatched junction nucleotides: 7. Germline V gives CDR1 SGHNT, CDR2 YENEEA. The CDR3 loop spans 15 amino acids. CDR3 amino acids: CASSLRTGSTGELFF. CDR3 DNA: TGTGCCAGCAGCCTCAGGACAGGATCCACCGGGGAGCTGTTTTTT.

V gene TRBV27 combines with J gene TRBJ2-7; 11 bases are a match to TRBD2. J lost 0 bases, V lost 5 bases, and 6 bases had no gene match. The germline V gene encodes CDR1 MNHEY and CDR2 SMNVEV (reference sequence). The CDR3 is 16 amino acids. CDR3 in amino acids: CASSARLAGSSYEQYF. The DNA of the CDR3 is TGTGCCAGCAGTGCCCGACTAGCGGGGAGCTCCTACGAGCAGTACTTC.

The chain uses TRBV5-6 and TRBJ2-4, with 8 bases identical to TRBD2. From germline, CDR1 is SGHDT and CDR2 YYEEEE. V dropped 5 bases and J dropped 6; count of bases not matched to a gene: 10. The CDR3 is 15 amino acids. Here the CDR3 reads CASSPTGGAGNIQYF. The CDR3 bases are TGTGCCAGCAGTCCCACCGGGGGGGCGGGAAACATTCAGTACTTC.

The rearrangement uses TRBV7-8 and TRBJ1-1, with D perhaps TRBD1 (6 bases). Germline CDR1 is SGHVS and CDR2 is FQNEAQ. The CDR3 is 16 residues long. Trimming took 0 bases from V and 4 from J, leaving 15 bases between them. The chain's CDR3 is CASSLALGGGATEAFF. CDR3 in DNA: TGTGCCAGCAGCTTAGCCCTAGGGGGTGGGGCCACTGAAGCTTTCTTT.